Listed below are T cell receptor beta chains from one sample, sequenced in a study of T cells after yellow fever vaccination. TCRdb ran MiXCR on the 5' RACE reads and lists one entry per CDR3 protein. The sample has hundreds of thousands of distinct CDR3 sequences; over 9% are singletons. Specimen: PBMCs, collected on the day of the yellow fever booster vaccination. Receptors were obtained from a man aged 25 to 45 who received the YFV17D yellow fever vaccine. Each CDR3 is given with its conserved first and last residue. Each record gives: V gene, clone size, J gene, CDR3 protein. For some rows the clone size is stated as once, few or many, or as a class when expanded; others skip it.

TRBV12-3/TRBV12-4	.	TRBJ2-5	CASSISGVETQYF
TRBV18	once	TRBJ1-1	CASSPGLKVTNTEAFF
TRBV7-9	.	TRBJ1-5	CASSLDSGGQPQHF
TRBV5-1	.	TRBJ2-3	CASSLMGDRTDTQYF
TRBV5-1	.	TRBJ2-2	CASSPRGGANTGELFF
TRBV10-3	.	TRBJ2-1	CAISEGTRQFF
TRBV29-1	few	TRBJ2-7	CSGGETSGSTQYF
TRBV5-1	.	TRBJ2-7	CASGDGNSYEQYF
TRBV25-1	.	TRBJ1-1	CASIRTGLTTEAFF
TRBV6-5	.	TRBJ1-1	CASSYSVRMNTEAFF
TRBV5-1	few	TRBJ2-2	CASSLGHQNTGELFF
TRBV20-1	few	TRBJ2-1	CSARAIQGHEQFF
TRBV7-2	many	TRBJ2-3	CASSPRGRDTDTQYF
TRBV20-1	few	TRBJ1-2	CSARLQGRQFGGYTF
TRBV12-3/TRBV12-4	many	TRBJ1-4	CASSHTNEKLFF
TRBV27	.	TRBJ2-2	CASRGTASTGELFF
TRBV27	.	TRBJ1-2	CASSSGTGNNYGYTF
TRBV12-3/TRBV12-4	many	TRBJ2-3	CASSKAGDTDTQYF